The 2 T cell receptor beta chains presented below share a single source sample, sequenced in a study of vaccination and CD4 T cells after COVID-19. The treatment: approximately nine-day PBMC culture with coronavirus spike peptide pools or control peptides (ViraFEST assay). Before the COVID-19 pandemic (2011-2018), CD4+ T cells were obtained from the unexposed donor. Once obtained from cultured CD4+ T cells, the DNA was sequenced using the Oncomine TCR Beta short-read assay. One entry per CDR3 protein, called by TCRdb with MiXCR from the PCR reads. This sample has about 10,000 distinct CDR3 sequences; around 50% occur once, and the top ten carry approximately 25%. The antigens of these receptors remain unknown. The sequenced sample was CD4+ T cells from blood, cultured in vitro. These receptors came from a human donor in good health.

The gene calls are TRBV6-1 and TRBJ2-2, with D unclear. Germline loops: CDR1 MNHNS, CDR2 SASEGT. The CDR3 length is 18 residues. V gave up 2 bases and J gave up 3 bases, with 19 bases separating them. The CDR3 nucleotides read TGTGCCAGCAGTGAAAATGGTTGGCGACGCTCGGACACCGGGGAGCTGTTTTTT. Protein: CASSENGWRRSDTGELFF.

This clonotype was counted between two and nine times. The chain couples TRBV12-3 or TRBV12-4 to TRBJ1-5, with 9 nucleotides matching TRBD1. The CDR3 is 14 residues long. V was pared by 6 bases and J by 3 bases, with 3 bases of the junction left unmatched. The DNA of the CDR3 is TGTGCCAGCAGGGGGACAGGGCCCAATCAGCCCCAGCATTTT. Translating it yields CASRGTGPNQPQHF.